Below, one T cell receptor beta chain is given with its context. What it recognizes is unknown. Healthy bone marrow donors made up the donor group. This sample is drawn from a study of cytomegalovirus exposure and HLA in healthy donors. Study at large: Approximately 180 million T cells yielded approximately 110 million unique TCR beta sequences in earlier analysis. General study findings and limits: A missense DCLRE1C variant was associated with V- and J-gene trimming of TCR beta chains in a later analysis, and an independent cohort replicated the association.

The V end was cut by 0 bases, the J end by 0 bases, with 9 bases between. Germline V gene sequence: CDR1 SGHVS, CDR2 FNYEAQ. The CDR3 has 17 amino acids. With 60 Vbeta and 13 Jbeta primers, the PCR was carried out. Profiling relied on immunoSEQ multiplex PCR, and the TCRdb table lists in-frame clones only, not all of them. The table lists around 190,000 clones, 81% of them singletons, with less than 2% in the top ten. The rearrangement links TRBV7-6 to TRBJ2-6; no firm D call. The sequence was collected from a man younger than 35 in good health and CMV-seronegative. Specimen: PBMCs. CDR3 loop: CASSLAELLSGANVLTF. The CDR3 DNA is TGTGCCAGCAGCTTAGCCGAGCTCCTCTCTGGGGCCAACGTCCTGACTTTC.